This T cell receptor (beta chain) was profiled in a study of blood T cell repertoires in COVID-19. On the study more broadly: The cDNA or gDNA used as material had been derived from T cells, B-cell-depleted T cells, or PBMCs.

The CDR3 is made up of 14 amino acids. CDR1 is SGDLS, CDR2 YYNGEE, per germline. Trimming removed 1 base at V and 5 bases at J, with 12 bases between. TCRdb's table, derived via immunoSEQ multiplex PCR, lists solely in-frame clones and lacks some. Of fewer than 150,000 clones listed, 70% to 90% were seen once; the top ten hold roughly 7.9%. V gene TRBV9 combines with J gene TRBJ2-5; D gene unclear. This TCR came from a man between 70 and 80 years old who had recovered from COVID-19. What was sequenced was peripheral blood. The CDR3 nucleotides are TGTGCCAGCAGCGTAATGAGTGGTTGGGAGACCCAGTACTTC. Translation gives CASSVMSGWETQYF.